The rows below give T cell receptor beta chains drawn from one sample of a study of blood T cells in healthy people across ages. A single record per CDR3 protein comes from TCRdb applying MiXCR to the 5' RACE reads. The sample lists 780,000 or so distinct CDR3 sequences; about 25% were seen once. This sample was also put to use in a study of T cells of mothers and their children.

Source material: blood. Every receptor here comes from a boy younger than 18 in good health. CDR3s include the opening cysteine and the closing phenylalanine or tryptophan. The D gene is left open where the match is weak. Some rows have no size entry. The others give once, few or many, or a class for an expanded clone.

V	size	D	J	DNA	CDR3
TRBV7-2	NA	TRBD1	TRBJ2-4	TGTGCCAGCAGCTTAATCTGGGACAGCAAAAACATTCAGTACTTC	CASSLIWDSKNIQYF
TRBV20-1	NA	TRBD1	TRBJ2-5	TGCAGTGCTACGGACAGGGTGGACCAGTACTTC	CSATDRVDQYF
TRBV7-9	NA	TRBD2	TRBJ2-1	TGTGCCAGTAGTCTCATCCTAGCGGGAGGCTACAGTGAGCAGTTCTTC	CASSLILAGGYSEQFF
TRBV12-3/TRBV12-4	few	TRBD1	TRBJ1-5	TGTGCCAGCAGTTTGGGACAGGGGGTAATTAATCAGCCCCAGCATTTT	CASSLGQGVINQPQHF
TRBV20-1	NA	TRBD2	TRBJ2-2	TGCAGTGCCAAACAAGGATTGCCGGGACTAGTATCTGGGGAGCTGTTTTTT	CSAKQGLPGLVSGELFF
TRBV5-1	few	NA	TRBJ2-5	TGCGCCAGCAGCTTTCGACAGGAGAGACAAGAGACCCAGTACTTC	CASSFRQERQETQYF
TRBV7-2	few	NA	TRBJ1-2	TGTGCCAGCAGAAAAACACGCTATGGCTACACCTTC	CASRKTRYGYTF
TRBV29-1	NA	TRBD2	TRBJ2-1	TGCAGCGTTGCCAGCGGGAGAAGGTCATACAATGAGCAGTTCTTC	CSVASGRRSYNEQFF
TRBV5-1	few	NA	TRBJ2-5	TGCGCCAGCAGCAGTAATACAGGAGTCCAAGAGACCCAGTACTTC	CASSSNTGVQETQYF
TRBV29-1	few	NA	TRBJ2-1	TGCAGCGTTGATTACATCGGTTACAATGAGCAGTTCTTC	CSVDYIGYNEQFF
TRBV9	NA	NA	TRBJ2-7	TGTGCCAGCAGCGTATTGGGGGCTCGCTACGAGCAGTACTTC	CASSVLGARYEQYF
TRBV4-2	once	NA	TRBJ2-5	TGTGCCAGCAGCCAATATGAGGGTCAAGAGACCCAGTACTTC	CASSQYEGQETQYF
TRBV6-6	few	NA	TRBJ1-1	TGTGCCAGCAGTACCAACAGGGACACTGAAGCTTTCTTT	CASSTNRDTEAFF
TRBV6-6	NA	TRBD2	TRBJ2-7	TGTGCCAGCAGTTGGACGACTCTAGCGGGGGGTGAGCAGTACTTC	CASSWTTLAGGEQYF
TRBV4-3	few	NA	TRBJ1-2	TGCGCCAGCAGCCAAGAAGCACTTACGTATGGCTACACCTTC	CASSQEALTYGYTF
TRBV28	NA	NA	TRBJ2-5	TGTGCCAGCAGCCCCCCTGGTGGCGGGACCCAGTACTTC	CASSPPGGGTQYF
TRBV7-9	NA	NA	TRBJ1-4	TGTGCCAGCAGCTTTTCTTCAGGGTCTGAAAAACTGTTTTTT	CASSFSSGSEKLFF
TRBV29-1	NA	TRBD2	TRBJ2-7	TGCAGCGCCCAACTAGCGGGGATATACGAGCAGTACTTC	CSAQLAGIYEQYF
TRBV12-3/TRBV12-4	few	TRBD1	TRBJ2-1	TGTGCCAGCAGTTCTCACTGGGACAGAACCTACAATGAGCAGTTCTTC	CASSSHWDRTYNEQFF
TRBV24-1	NA	NA	TRBJ2-7	TGTGCCACCAGTGCCCAGACAGACAAGGATACCTACGAGCAGTACTTC	CATSAQTDKDTYEQYF
TRBV7-2	many	NA	TRBJ2-5	TGTGCCAGCAGCGAGTGGGACCTTAGGACCCAGTACTTC	CASSEWDLRTQYF
TRBV27	NA	TRBD1	TRBJ1-2	TGTGCCAGCAGTTTAGCAGGACAGGGATCAAAAGGCTACACCTTC	CASSLAGQGSKGYTF
TRBV5-5	once	NA	TRBJ2-7	TGTGCCCGCAGCTTGGACGGGAGTTACGAGCAGTACTTC	CARSLDGSYEQYF
TRBV12-3/TRBV12-4	once	TRBD1	TRBJ1-2	TGTGCCAGCAGTTTCGGGACAGGGACTAACTATGGCTACACCTTC	CASSFGTGTNYGYTF
TRBV9	NA	TRBD2	TRBJ2-1	TGTGCCAGCAGTGCCAAAGGGACTAGCCGGGATGAGCAGTTCTTC	CASSAKGTSRDEQFF
TRBV7-8	few	NA	TRBJ2-3	TGTGCCAGCAGCTTAGTGTCACTAGATACGCAGTATTTT	CASSLVSLDTQYF
TRBV7-3	NA	NA	TRBJ2-1	TGTGCCAGCAGCCTCGAGACTGAGTACAATGAGCAGTTCTTC	CASSLETEYNEQFF
TRBV7-2	few	NA	TRBJ1-3	TGTGCCAGCAGCTTAGCGTTTTCGACAGCCACCTCTGGAAACACCATATATTTT	CASSLAFSTATSGNTIYF
TRBV5-1	few	TRBD2	TRBJ2-1	TGCGCCAGCAGCTTGGAGGGACTAGCGGGCGATGAGCAGTTCTTC	CASSLEGLAGDEQFF
TRBV6-2/TRBV6-3	few	NA	TRBJ2-7	TGTGCCAGCAGGCTGACAGCCTCGGACGAGCAGTACTTC	CASRLTASDEQYF
TRBV20-1	NA	NA	TRBJ1-6	TGCAGTGCTAGAGGGTCTAAGGCCAAAATTTCACCCCTCCACTTT	CSARGSKAKISPLHF
TRBV12-3/TRBV12-4	NA	TRBD2	TRBJ2-7	TGTGCCAGCAGTTTTGGGGCGGGAGGAACGTACGAGCAGTACTTC	CASSFGAGGTYEQYF
TRBV24-1	NA	TRBD1	TRBJ2-2	TGTGCCACCAGGACCGGGACAGGGAACACCGGGGAGCTGTTTTTT	CATRTGTGNTGELFF
TRBV5-4	few	NA	TRBJ2-3	TGTGCCAGTAGCCCTAGACAGGCCAGCACAGATACGCAGTATTTT	CASSPRQASTDTQYF
TRBV11-3	once	NA	TRBJ2-7	TGTGCCAGCAGCTTAGGCAAAACAGGGCACGAGCAGTACTTC	CASSLGKTGHEQYF
TRBV25-1	NA	TRBD1	TRBJ1-4	TGTGCCAGCAGCGAACAGGGGGGCAATGAAAAACTGTTTTTT	CASSEQGGNEKLFF
TRBV27	NA	TRBD1	TRBJ1-2	TGTGCCAGCAGTTTAACAGGACAGGATCATGGCTACACCTTC	CASSLTGQDHGYTF
TRBV14	NA	NA	TRBJ1-2	TGTGCCAGCAGCCAAGAAGCAGGGGCCAACTATGGCTACACCTTC	CASSQEAGANYGYTF
TRBV11-3	few	TRBD1	TRBJ2-1	TGTGCCAGCAGCTTGGGACAGGGAACGCACAATGAGCAGTTCTTC	CASSLGQGTHNEQFF
TRBV19	many	NA	TRBJ2-1	TGTGCCAGTAGTATGCGGTACAATGAGCAGTTCTTC	CASSMRYNEQFF
TRBV20-1	NA	NA	TRBJ2-1	TGCAGTGCTAGAAAGGGGGGGGCGGGTCTAGCGGCCTCCTACAATGGGCAGTTCTTC	CSARKGGAGLAASYNGQFF
TRBV28	NA	NA	TRBJ2-7	TGTGCCAGCAGTTTTTTAGGACAGAGCACCTACGGGCAGTACTTC	CASSFLGQSTYGQYF
TRBV10-3	NA	NA	TRBJ2-7	TGTGCCATCAGAGATCCGCAGGAGTCCTACGAGCAGTACTTC	CAIRDPQESYEQYF
TRBV11-2	NA	NA	TRBJ1-4	TGTGCCAGCAGCTCTTGGACAGAAGATAATGAAAAACTGTTTTTT	CASSSWTEDNEKLFF
TRBV4-3	NA	TRBD2	TRBJ2-1	TGCGCCAGCAGCCATCCGTGGACTAGCCGCTACAATGAGCAGTTCTTC	CASSHPWTSRYNEQFF
TRBV18	NA	NA	TRBJ1-1	TGTGCCAGCTCACCCACACAAGGGGGAAACACTGAAGCTTTCTTT	CASSPTQGGNTEAFF
TRBV29-1	NA	NA	TRBJ2-3	TGCAGCGCCGAAGGGTACTTAAGCGCAGATACGCAGTATTTT	CSAEGYLSADTQYF
TRBV12-3/TRBV12-4	NA	NA	TRBJ1-2	TGTGCCAGCAGTTCCGGGGGGGCTGGCTACACCTTC	CASSSGGAGYTF
TRBV6-2/TRBV6-3	many	NA	TRBJ2-1	TGTGCCAGCAGCCGTGGAGGGAATGAGCAGTTCTTC	CASSRGGNEQFF
TRBV20-1	NA	NA	TRBJ2-7	TGCAGTGCTAGAGGCCCGGGCAGGGGGGGCGACGAGCAGTACTTC	CSARGPGRGGDEQYF
TRBV6-2/TRBV6-3	NA	NA	TRBJ2-3	TGTGCCAGCAGACCTACCGGGTCCACAGATACGCAGTATTTT	CASRPTGSTDTQYF
TRBV12-3/TRBV12-4	NA	NA	TRBJ2-1	TGTGCCAGCAGTTTCTCGGCCCCCTCCTACAATGAGCAGTTCTTC	CASSFSAPSYNEQFF
TRBV7-9	NA	TRBD1	TRBJ2-4	TGTGCCAGCAGCCCAGGGGGCTCTAAGACCAAAAACATTCAGTACTTC	CASSPGGSKTKNIQYF